This T cell receptor beta chain was profiled in a study of CD8+CD57+ T cells in acquired aplastic anemia. Study context: Sorted CD4+ and CD8+ cell DNA averaged about 3 ug.

Genomic DNA constituted the template upon which TCR beta VDJ and CDR3 profiling was performed. TCRdb ran MiXCR on the reads and lists one entry per CDR3 protein. The sample includes under 200,000 distinct CDR3 sequences, roughly 48% of them seen just once. To note about this clonotype: Its antigen is still unknown.

Study results and limitations: Overlapping CD8+ CDR3 repertoires of patients and controls contained around 31 shared sequences. The CD8+ Simpson's diversity of patients and controls was not significantly different.

Patients chosen for sequencing had CD8+CD57+ cells that had expanded, as shown by flow cytometry. Prior therapy had not been administered to any patient at the time of blood sampling. This CDR3 has 15 amino acids. Germline CDR1 SNHLY, CDR2 FYNNEI. Trimming cost V 8 bases and J 1 base, with 12 bases left between them. The TCR was taken from a human donor with aplastic anemia. The chain carries TRBV2 and TRBJ1-6; D may be TRBD1 (5 bases). Sequences were obtained from sorted CD4+, CD8+, or CD8+CD57+ T cells (not recorded which) from PBMCs. The CDR3 DNA reads TGTGCCAGCGCGGGGCTTGGGTCCTATAATTCACCCCTCCACTTT. As protein: CASAGLGSYNSPLHF.